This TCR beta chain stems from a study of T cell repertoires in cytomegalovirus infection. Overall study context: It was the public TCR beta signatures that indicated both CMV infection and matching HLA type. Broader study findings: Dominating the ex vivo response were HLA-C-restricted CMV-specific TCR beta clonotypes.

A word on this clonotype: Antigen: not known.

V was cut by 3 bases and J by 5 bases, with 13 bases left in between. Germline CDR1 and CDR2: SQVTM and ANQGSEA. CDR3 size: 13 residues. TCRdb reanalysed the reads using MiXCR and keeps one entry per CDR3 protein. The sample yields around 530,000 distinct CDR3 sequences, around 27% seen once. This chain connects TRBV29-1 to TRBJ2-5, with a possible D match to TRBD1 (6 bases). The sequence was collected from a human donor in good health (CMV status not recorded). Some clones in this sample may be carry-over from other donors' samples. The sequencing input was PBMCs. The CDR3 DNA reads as TGCAGCGTTGACAGGACAGTAAGCGAGACCCAGTACTTC. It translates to CSVDRTVSETQYF.